This T cell receptor (beta chain) was sequenced during a study of T-cell memory formation after mild COVID-19 (dated by TCRdb to the early 2020s). At the level of the whole study: TCR sequence clusters from the two donors were found to be largely donor specific. Longitudinal TCRalpha and TCRbeta repertoire sequencing tracked T-cell clones expanding and contracting after mild COVID-19 in a couple of donors. Two young, previously healthy adult volunteers, one female and one male, were included in the cohort.

General findings and caveats noted by the study authors: Some responding clones were detected in pre-infection memory, suggesting pre-existing cross-reactive memory T cells joined the SARS-CoV-2 response. The study covered only two mild cases, and larger cohorts including severe cases with pre-infection samples were considered necessary. Balanced CD4/CD8 phenotypes were observed for clones contracting from day 15 to 85, whereas a bias towards CD4+ was observed for a second wave of clones expanding from day 15 to 37. Whether the second-wave clones peaking on day 37 were SARS-CoV-2 specific was not confirmed. Contracting CD4+ clones were found mainly in CM and EM memory subsets, while CD8+ clones were enriched in EMRA.

PBMCs were isolated by Ficoll-Paque density gradient centrifugation. Spanning cysteine to phenylalanine, the CDR3 consists of 16 amino acids. The sequence is cut down to CDR3 DNA, 48 bases in frame from base 1. V is pruned by 3 bases and J by 6 bases, leaving 13 bases of the junction without a gene match. Instrument used: Illumina NovaSeq 6000. TCRalpha and TCRbeta cDNA libraries were constructed by 5'RACE with constant-segment primers, with sample barcodes and unique molecular identifiers being introduced. RNA was extracted from every sample with Trizol reagent. The libraries were amplified in two PCR steps, and the second step added a second sample barcode and Illumina TruSeq adapters. The libraries were sequenced on an Illumina NovaSeq using 2 x 150 bp paired-end reads. On the study's bioinformatics: With migec v1.2.7, reads were demultiplexed and then collapsed into UMI-guided consensus sequences. Using mixcr v2.1.11, the UMI consensuses were aligned to TRA and TRB V and J templates and assembled into clonotypes. A clonotype was counted as expanded or contracted only when both edgeR and NoisET called the clonotype significant, with the noise models trained on biological replicates. For edgeR calls, the cutoffs were a false discovery rate-adjusted p below 0.01 and a log2 fold-change threshold of 1. PCA with hierarchical clustering of max-normalized trajectories of the 1000 most abundant clonotypes was used as exploratory dynamics analysis. Separately sequenced CD4+ and CD8+ repertoires were used to assign a CD4 or CD8 phenotype to each responding clone. TCRdb reran the public reads through fastp at Q25 and MiXCR, keeping productive beta chains. Under each unique CDR3 protein, matching rows form one entry showing the most common genes and DNA. TCRdb, not the original authors, processed these V and J calls. For this sample the table gives roughly 610,000 distinct CDR3 sequences, of which roughly 17% were detected only once. Jointly, the top ten make up about 7.4% of the sample.

On this clonotype: Its antigen remains unidentified. No per-base quality is available; no much larger clone lies one base away.

The specimen was PBMCs or a T cell subset sorted from them (not recorded which). The V and J genes are TRBV12-3 or TRBV12-4 and TRBJ1-1, with 7 bases matching TRBD1. This TCR came from an adult woman who had mild COVID-19 (a few samples of this study predate the infection). The sample titles of this study are shuffled in the database, so cell type and time point are left out; the donor was told from shared clones. The DNA reads as follows: TGTGCCAGCAGTTTCGGCAGGGGGGGTTCTGGCCCTGAAGCTTTCTTT. Translation gives CASSFGRGGSGPEAFF.